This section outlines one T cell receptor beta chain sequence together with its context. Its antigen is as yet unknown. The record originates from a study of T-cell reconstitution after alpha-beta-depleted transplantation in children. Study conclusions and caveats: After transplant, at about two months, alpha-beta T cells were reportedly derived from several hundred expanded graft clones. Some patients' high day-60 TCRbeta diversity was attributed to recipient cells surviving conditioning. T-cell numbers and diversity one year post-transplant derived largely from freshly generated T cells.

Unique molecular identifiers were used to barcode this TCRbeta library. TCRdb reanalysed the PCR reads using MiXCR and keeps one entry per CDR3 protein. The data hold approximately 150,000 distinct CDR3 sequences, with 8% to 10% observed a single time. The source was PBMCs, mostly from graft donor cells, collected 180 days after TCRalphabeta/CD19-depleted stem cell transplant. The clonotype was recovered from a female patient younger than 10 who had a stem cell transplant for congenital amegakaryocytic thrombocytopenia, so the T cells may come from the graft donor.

The CDR3 is CASSKRGYRTDTQYF. CDR3 sequence (DNA): TGTGCCAGCAGTAAGAGGGGATACCGCACAGATACGCAGTATTTT. The chain employs TRBV6-1 and TRBJ2-3; D might be TRBD1 or TRBD2, each matching 5 bases. The germline CDR1 and CDR2 sequences are MNHNS and SASEGT. Trimming cost V 5 bases and J 1 base, with 13 bases left between them. The CDR3 totals 15 residues.